This T cell receptor beta chain was sequenced during a study of a mutant IDH1 vaccine in newly diagnosed glioma. Overall study context: Following radiotherapy alone, or alongside temozolomide cycles, vaccination was started after an interval of 4-6 weeks. Prior therapy was radiotherapy, temozolomide, or both; most received both.

On this clone: Its target is not known.

The table came from immunoSEQ multiplex PCR; TCRdb's copy has only in-frame clones and leaves some out. This sample has approximately 25,000 clones, with 80% to 85% found just once. This CDR3 is 13 amino acids long. V was shortened by 0 bases and J by 4 bases, with 6 bases between the two germline ends. Germline V gene data show CDR1 as SGHNT and CDR2 as YYREEE (reference sequence). Time point of the sample: week 47, end of study. All doses held 300 ug of mutant IDH1 20-mer peptide, with topical imiquimod. The patients received vaccinations eight times, in weeks 1, 3, 5, 7, 11, 15, 19 and 23. The rearrangement joins TRBV5-4 to TRBJ2-3; D remains unclear. Here the sequenced sample was PBMCs, taken from a glioma patient whose treatment included an IDH1 peptide vaccine. The clonotype originates from a man aged 35 to 55 with glioma. This CDR3 reads CASSLDAPDTQYF. As DNA, the CDR3 is TGTGCCAGCAGCTTGGATGCCCCAGATACGCAGTATTTT.